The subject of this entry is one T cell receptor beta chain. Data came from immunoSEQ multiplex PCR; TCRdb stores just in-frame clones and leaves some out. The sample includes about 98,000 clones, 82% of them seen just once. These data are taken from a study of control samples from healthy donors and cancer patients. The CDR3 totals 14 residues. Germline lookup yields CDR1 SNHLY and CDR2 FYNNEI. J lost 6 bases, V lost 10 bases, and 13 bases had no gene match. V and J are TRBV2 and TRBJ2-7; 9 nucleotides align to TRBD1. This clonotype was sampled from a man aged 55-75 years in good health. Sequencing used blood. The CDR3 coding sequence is TGTGCCACCGAGGGACAGGGAATCGGGTCCGAGCAGTACTTC. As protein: CATEGQGIGSEQYF. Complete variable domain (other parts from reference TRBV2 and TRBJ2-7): EPEVTQTPSHQVTQMGQEVILRCVPISNHLYFYWYRQILGQKVEFLVSFYNNEISEKSEIFDDQFSVERPDGSNFTLKIRSTKLEDSAMYFCATEGQGIGSEQYFGPGTRLTVT.